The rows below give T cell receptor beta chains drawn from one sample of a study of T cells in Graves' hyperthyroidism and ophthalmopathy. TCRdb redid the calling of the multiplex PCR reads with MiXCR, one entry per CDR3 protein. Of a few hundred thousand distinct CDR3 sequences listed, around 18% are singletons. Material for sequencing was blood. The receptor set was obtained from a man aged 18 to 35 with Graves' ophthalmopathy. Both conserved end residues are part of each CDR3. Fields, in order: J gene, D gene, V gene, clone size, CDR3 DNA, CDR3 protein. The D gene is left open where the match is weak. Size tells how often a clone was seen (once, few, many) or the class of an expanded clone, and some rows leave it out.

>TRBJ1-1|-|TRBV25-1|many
TGTGCCAGCAGTGAATTCAACACTGAAGCTTTCTTT
CASSEFNTEAFF
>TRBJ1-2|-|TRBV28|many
TGTGCCAGCAGTTTATCAGTGTCCTATGGCTACACCTTC
CASSLSVSYGYTF
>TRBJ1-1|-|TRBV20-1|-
TGCAGTGCCCCCAAAGGGTTGCGGGATATGAACACTGAAGCTTTCTTT
CSAPKGLRDMNTEAFF
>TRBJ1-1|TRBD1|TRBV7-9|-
TGTGCCGGGAATAGGGGGCTGAACACTGAAGCTTTCTTT
CAGNRGLNTEAFF
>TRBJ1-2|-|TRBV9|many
TGTGCCAGCAGCGACTCGACGGGACCCCCGGACAACTATGGCTACACCTTC
CASSDSTGPPDNYGYTF
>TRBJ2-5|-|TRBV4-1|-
TGCGCCAGCAGCCAAGATTTGTTGAAGACCCAGTACTTC
CASSQDLLKTQYF
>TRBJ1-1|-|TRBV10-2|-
TGCGCCAGCAGTGAGTTGAGAGGCGAAGCTTTCTTT
CASSELRGEAFF
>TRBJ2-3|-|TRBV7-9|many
TGTGCCAGCAGCCCCCCCCCTAGGGCAGATACGCAGTATTTT
CASSPPPRADTQYF
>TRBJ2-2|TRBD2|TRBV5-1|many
TGCGCCAGCATCCACGGGGGGATCAACACCGGGGAGCTGTTTTTT
CASIHGGINTGELFF
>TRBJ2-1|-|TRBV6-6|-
TGTGCCAGCAGTTACGAGGGGGGATACAATGAGCAGTTCTTC
CASSYEGGYNEQFF
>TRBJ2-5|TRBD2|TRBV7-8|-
TGTGCCAGCAGCTTACGGGATGGACTAGCGACTGGGGAGACCCAGTACTTC
CASSLRDGLATGETQYF
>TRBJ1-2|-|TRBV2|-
TGTGCCAAAACACGGGCAGAAACCTATGGCTACACCTTC
CAKTRAETYGYTF
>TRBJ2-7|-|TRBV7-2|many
TGTGCCAGCAGCTTAGGCTCCCAGCCACTACCCTACGAGCAGTACTTC
CASSLGSQPLPYEQYF
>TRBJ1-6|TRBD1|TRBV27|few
TGTGCCAGCAGTTCTTCCTCTGACAGGGCTCTCCTCCACTTT
CASSSSSDRALLHF
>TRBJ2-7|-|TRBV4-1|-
TGCGCCAGCAGCCAACCTCCTCAGGGTCGCTGGGGTTACGAGCAGTACTTC
CASSQPPQGRWGYEQYF
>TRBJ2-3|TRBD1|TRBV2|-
TGTGCCAGCGGCGTAGACAGGGGGCGCGCAGATACGCAGTATTTT
CASGVDRGRADTQYF
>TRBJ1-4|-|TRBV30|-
TGTGCCTGGAGTGTAGGAGCAGGCGGAAGTGAAAAACTGTTTTTT
CAWSVGAGGSEKLFF
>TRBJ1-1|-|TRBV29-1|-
TGCAGCGTTGGTAGACAGAACACTGAAGCTTTCTTT
CSVGRQNTEAFF
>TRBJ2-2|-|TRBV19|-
TGTGCCAGTAGTATACTTAGACCCGCGAACACCGGGGAGCTGTTTTTT
CASSILRPANTGELFF
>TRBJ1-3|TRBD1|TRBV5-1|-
TGCGCCAGCAGCCATGGACAGGTGCTCTCTGGAAACACCATATATTTT
CASSHGQVLSGNTIYF
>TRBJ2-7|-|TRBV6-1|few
TGTGCCAGCAAGGCGCCAGCAGCCGAGCAGTACTTC
CASKAPAAEQYF
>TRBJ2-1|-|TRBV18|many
TGTGCCAGCTCACCAAATCCGTTCTCCTACAATGAGCAGTTCTTC
CASSPNPFSYNEQFF
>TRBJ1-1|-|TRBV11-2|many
TGTGCCAGCAGCTTAGAGCAGGGACCTGAAGCTTTCTTT
CASSLEQGPEAFF
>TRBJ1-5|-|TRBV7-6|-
TGTGCCAGCAGCTTACGTGCTGGCGTGGATAGCAATCAGCCCCAGCATTTT
CASSLRAGVDSNQPQHF
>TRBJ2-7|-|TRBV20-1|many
TGCAGTGCTAGCCCGGGGGCCTACGAGCAGTACTTC
CSASPGAYEQYF
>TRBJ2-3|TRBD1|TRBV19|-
TGTGCCAGTAGTCGGGACAGGGGGATGATTAGCACAGATACGCAGTATTTT
CASSRDRGMISTDTQYF
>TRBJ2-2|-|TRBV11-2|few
TGTGCCAGCAGCTTAGACGGGGCGGACACCGGGGAGCTGTTTTTT
CASSLDGADTGELFF
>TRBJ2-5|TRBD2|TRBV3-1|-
TGTGCCAGCCGTCGGACTAGCGGACAAGAGACCCAGTACTTC
CASRRTSGQETQYF
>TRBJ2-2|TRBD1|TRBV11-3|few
TGTGCCAGCAGCTTCGACAGGGGGCATACCGGGGAGCTGTTTTTT
CASSFDRGHTGELFF
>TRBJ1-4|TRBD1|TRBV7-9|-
TGTGCCAGCAGCCCGTTTGCGGGGACAGGTAGAATTCCACTTAATGAAAAACTGTTTTTT
CASSPFAGTGRIPLNEKLFF
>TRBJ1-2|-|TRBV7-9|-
TGTGCCAGCAGCTTAGGGGCCGGGACAAATTGGAAAGGCTACACCTTC
CASSLGAGTNWKGYTF
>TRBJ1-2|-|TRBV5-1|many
TGCGCCAGCAGCCCGATGGACAGTGGCTACACCTTC
CASSPMDSGYTF
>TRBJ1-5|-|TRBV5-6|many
TGTGCCAGCAGCTTCGGTGGATACGATGGGCAGCCCCAGCATTTT
CASSFGGYDGQPQHF
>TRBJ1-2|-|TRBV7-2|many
TGTGCCAGCAGCGATAAACGGAGGTTGGACTATGGCTACACCTTC
CASSDKRRLDYGYTF
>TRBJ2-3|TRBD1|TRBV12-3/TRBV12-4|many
TGTGCCAGCAGTTCGACCTCCTTGAGACAGGGGACCACAGATACGCAGTATTTT
CASSSTSLRQGTTDTQYF
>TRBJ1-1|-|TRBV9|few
TGTGCCAGCAGCATCGGGGGAGGCATGAACACTGAAGCTTTCTTT
CASSIGGGMNTEAFF
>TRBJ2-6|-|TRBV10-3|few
TGTGCCATCAGTGAGTCGACAGGCGGTTCAGGGGCCAACGTCCTGACTTTC
CAISESTGGSGANVLTF
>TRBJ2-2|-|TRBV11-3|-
TGTGCCAGCAGCTCCCCCCATAGTAGGAGCGGGGAGCTGTTTTTT
CASSSPHSRSGELFF
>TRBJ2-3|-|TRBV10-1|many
TGCGCCAGCAGTGAGGTCGGCTTCACAGATACGCAGTATTTT
CASSEVGFTDTQYF
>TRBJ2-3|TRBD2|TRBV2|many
TGTGCCAGCAGCTCTAGACTAGCGGGGGGGAGTACAGATACGCAGTATTTT
CASSSRLAGGSTDTQYF
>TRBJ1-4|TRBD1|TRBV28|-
TGTGCCAGCAGTCCCCGGACAGGGTTAGTGGAAAAACTGTTTTTT
CASSPRTGLVEKLFF